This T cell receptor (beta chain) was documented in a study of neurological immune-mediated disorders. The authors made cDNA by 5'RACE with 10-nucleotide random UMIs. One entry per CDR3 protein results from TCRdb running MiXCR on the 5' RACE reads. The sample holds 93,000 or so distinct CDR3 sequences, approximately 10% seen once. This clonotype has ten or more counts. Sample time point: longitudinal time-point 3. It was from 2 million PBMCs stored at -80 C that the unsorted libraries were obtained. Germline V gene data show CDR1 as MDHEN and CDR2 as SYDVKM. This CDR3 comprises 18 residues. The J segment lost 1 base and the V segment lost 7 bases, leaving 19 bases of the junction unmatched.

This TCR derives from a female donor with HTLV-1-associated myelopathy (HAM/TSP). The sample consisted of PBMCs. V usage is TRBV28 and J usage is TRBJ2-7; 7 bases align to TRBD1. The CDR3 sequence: CASKGQINPLPLSYEQYF. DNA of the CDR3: TGTGCCAGCAAGGGACAGATTAATCCTCTCCCCCTTTCCTACGAGCAGTACTTC.